This T cell receptor beta chain stems from a study of blood T cell repertoires in COVID-19. Trimming removed 3 bases from V and 1 base from J, with 13 bases in between. The CDR3 has 16 residues. CDR1 is LNHDA and CDR2 is SQIVND in the germline V gene (reference sequence). Measured with immunoSEQ multiplex PCR; TCRdb has only the in-frame clones, and not every one. Among about 280,000 clones listed, 88% were seen once. The sample consisted of peripheral blood. The chain carries TRBV19 and TRBJ2-4; TRBD2 is a possible D gene (5 bases). The source of this sequence is a man in his late teens or twenties with active or convalescent COVID-19. In nucleotides, the CDR3 is TGTGCCAGTAGTATTACGGGGTTTGTGGCCAAAAACATTCAGTACTTC. Translating it yields CASSITGFVAKNIQYF.